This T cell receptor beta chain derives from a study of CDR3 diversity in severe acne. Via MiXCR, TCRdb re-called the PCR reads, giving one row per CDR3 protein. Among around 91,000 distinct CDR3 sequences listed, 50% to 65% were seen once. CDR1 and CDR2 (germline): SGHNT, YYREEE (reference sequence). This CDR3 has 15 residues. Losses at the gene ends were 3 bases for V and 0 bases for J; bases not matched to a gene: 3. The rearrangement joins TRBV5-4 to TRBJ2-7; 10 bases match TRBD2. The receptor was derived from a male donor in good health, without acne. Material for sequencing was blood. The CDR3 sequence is CASSSIAGGSYEQYF. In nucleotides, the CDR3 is TGTGCCAGCAGCTCCATAGCGGGGGGCTCCTACGAGCAGTACTTC.